What follows are 5 T cell receptor beta chains derived from one specimen sequenced in a study of blood T cell repertoires in COVID-19. Repertoires were generated with immunoSEQ multiplex PCR, while TCRdb's copy carries only in-frame clones and drops some. The sample lists about 300,000 clones; roughly 91% were seen once. The source material was peripheral blood. These receptors were collected from a woman aged 25 to 39 with COVID-19, enrolled during active disease.

V usage is TRBV5-1 and J usage is TRBJ2-1, with D perhaps matching TRBD1 (6 bases). The CDR3 runs 16 residues. V lost 3 bases to trimming and J lost 1 base, with 14 bases between them. Germline values: CDR1 SGHRS, CDR2 YFSETQ. The CDR3 bases are TGCGCCAGCAGCTCGCCCCCTCAGGGGTCCTACAATGAGCAGTTCTTC. It translates to CASSSPPQGSYNEQFF.

The rearrangement joins TRBV20-1 to TRBJ2-5, with a possible D match to TRBD2 (6 bases). V gave up 3 bases and J gave up 0 bases, with 11 bases separating them. The CDR3 spans 14 residues. Germline CDR1 DFQATT, CDR2 SNEGSKA (reference sequence). The CDR3 region has the DNA TGCAGTGCTAGTCGGCGGGGATACCAAGAGACCCAGTACTTC. Translating it yields CSASRRGYQETQYF.

The V and J genes are TRBV28 and TRBJ2-7; 7 nucleotides align to TRBD1. CDR3 length equals 14 residues. V shed 4 bases, J shed 3 bases, and the junction held 6 bases outside the gene matches. CDR1 is MDHEN and CDR2 is SYDVKM in the germline V gene. The CDR3 coding sequence is TGTGCCAGCAGTTCCCCGGGACAGAGCTACGAGCAGTACGTC. It yields the protein CASSSPGQSYEQYV.

This sequence joins TRBV7-4 and TRBJ2-7; tentative D call: TRBD2 (6 bases). V lost 5 bases and J lost 5, with 28 bases in between. Germline V CDR1 and CDR2: SGHVT, SQSDAQ. CDR3 length: 18 amino acids. The CDR3 bases are TGTGCCAGCAGCCCAAAAAAAGCCGGGACTCTACTTGACAACGAGCAGTACGTC. Amino acid sequence: CASSPKKAGTLLDNEQYV.

This clone was seen a single time. The chain employs TRBV5-1 and TRBJ2-7; 13 nucleotides agree with TRBD2. From germline, CDR1 is SGHRS and CDR2 YFSETQ. The length of the CDR3 is 17 residues. V was pared by 4 bases and J by 0 bases, with 7 bases of the junction left unmatched. The CDR3 is CASSPGLAGVYSYEQYF. CDR3 DNA sequence: TGCGCCAGCAGCCCTGGACTAGCGGGGGTTTACTCCTACGAGCAGTACTTC.